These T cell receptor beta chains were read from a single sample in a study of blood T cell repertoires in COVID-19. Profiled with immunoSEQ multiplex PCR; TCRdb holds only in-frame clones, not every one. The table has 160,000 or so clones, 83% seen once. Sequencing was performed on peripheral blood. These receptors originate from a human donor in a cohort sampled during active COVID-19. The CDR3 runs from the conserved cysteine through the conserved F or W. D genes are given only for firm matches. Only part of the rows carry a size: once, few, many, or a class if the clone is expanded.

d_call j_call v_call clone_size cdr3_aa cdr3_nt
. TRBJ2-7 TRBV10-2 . CASSVGRHSYEQYF TGCGCCAGCAGTGTCGGGAGACACTCATACGAGCAGTACTTC
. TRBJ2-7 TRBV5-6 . CASSLSWSDYYSYEQYF TGTGCCAGCAGCTTAAGTTGGTCTGACTACTACTCCTACGAGCAGTACTTC
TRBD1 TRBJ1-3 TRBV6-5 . CASTRQGTPGNTIYF TGTGCCAGCACCAGACAGGGGACTCCTGGAAACACCATATATTTT
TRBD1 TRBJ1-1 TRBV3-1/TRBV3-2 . CASSQGQGTEAFF TGTGCCAGCAGCCAGGGACAGGGAACTGAAGCTTTCTTT
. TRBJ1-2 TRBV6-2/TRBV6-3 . CASSYSGRLPIF TGTGCCAGCAGTTACTCCGGCAGACTGCCTATCTTC
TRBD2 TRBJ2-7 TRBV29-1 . CSVVVRAGLYEQYF TGCAGCGTTGTAGTGCGAGCGGGATTATACGAGCAGTACTTC
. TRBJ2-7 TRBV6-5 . CASRDSAHEQYF TGTGCCAGCAGGGACAGCGCACACGAGCAGTACTTC
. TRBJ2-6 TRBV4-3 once CASSQDGDSNAGANVLTF TGCGCCAGCAGCCAAGACGGGGATTCGAACGCTGGGGCCAACGTCCTGACTTTC
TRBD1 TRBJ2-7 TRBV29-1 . CSVVQGDRGDEQYF TGCAGCGTTGTGCAGGGGGACAGGGGCGACGAGCAGTACTTC
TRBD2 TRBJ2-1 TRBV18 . CASSPTSGSRNEQFF TGTGCCAGCTCTCCTACTAGCGGGAGTAGGAATGAGCAGTTCTTC
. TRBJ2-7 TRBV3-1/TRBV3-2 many CASRPRPLTKYF TGTGCCAGCAGACCCAGGCCCCTGACGAAGTACTTC
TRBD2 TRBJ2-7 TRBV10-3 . CAISDPVAGKAYEQYF TGTGCCATCAGTGATCCGGTAGCGGGAAAGGCCTACGAGCAGTACTTC
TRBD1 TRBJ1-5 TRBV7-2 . CASSPRGGQPQHF TGTGCCAGCAGCCCCCGAGGGGGCCAGCCCCAGCATTTT
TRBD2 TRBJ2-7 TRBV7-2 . CASAPGGPAYEQYF TGTGCCAGCGCGCCGGGGGGGCCAGCCTACGAGCAGTACTTC
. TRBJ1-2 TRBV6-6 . CASSGQGQNYGYTF TGTGCCAGCAGTGGTCAGGGTCAGAACTATGGCTACACCTTC
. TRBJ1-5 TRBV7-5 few CVRIPWRAEDF TGTGTCAGAATCCCCTGGCGGGCAGAAGATTTT
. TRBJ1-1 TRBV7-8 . CASSFGSWDTEAFF TGTGCCAGCAGCTTTGGGAGCTGGGACACTGAAGCTTTCTTT
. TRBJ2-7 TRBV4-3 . CASSQEGGSSYEQYF TGCGCCAGCAGCCAAGAAGGGGGAAGCTCCTACGAGCAGTACTTC
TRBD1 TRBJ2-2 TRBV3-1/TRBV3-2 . CASSHQSGTGGRAGELFF TGTGCCAGCAGTCATCAATCCGGGACAGGGGGCCGAGCCGGGGAGCTGTTTTTT
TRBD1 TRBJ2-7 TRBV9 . CASSEGQGIIDEQYF TGTGCCAGCAGCGAGGGACAGGGTATAATCGACGAGCAGTACTTC
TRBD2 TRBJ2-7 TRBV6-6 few CASSFGLAGGTYEQYF TGTGCCAGCAGTTTTGGACTAGCGGGAGGGACCTACGAGCAGTACTTC
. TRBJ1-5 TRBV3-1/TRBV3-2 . CASSPSSGSNQPQHF TGTGCCAGCAGCCCTAGTTCGGGGTCCAATCAGCCCCAGCATTTT
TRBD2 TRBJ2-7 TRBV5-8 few CASSLRLAGSYEQYF TGTGCCAGCAGCTTGCGGCTAGCGGGCTCCTACGAGCAGTACTTC
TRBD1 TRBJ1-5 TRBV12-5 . CASGLGDRVGQPQHF TGTGCTAGTGGTTTGGGCGACAGGGTGGGTCAGCCCCAGCATTTT
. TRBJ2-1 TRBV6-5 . CASSPKDWAYNEQFF TGTGCCAGCAGCCCCAAGGACTGGGCCTACAATGAGCAGTTCTTC